The rows below give T cell receptor beta chains drawn from one sample of a study of STAT3 mutations in large granular lymphocyte leukemia. The table came from immunoSEQ multiplex PCR; TCRdb's copy has only in-frame clones and leaves some out. This table holds around 12,000 clones, 81% found once. Input material: peripheral blood mononuclear cells. The receptors shown here come from a man between 60 and 75 years old with T-cell large granular lymphocyte leukemia. Some clones in this sample may be carry-over from other donors' samples. CDR3s include the opening cysteine and the closing phenylalanine or tryptophan. The order of the fields is J gene, D gene, clone size, V gene, CDR3 protein, CDR3 DNA. D genes are given only for firm matches. The listing skips clone size in some rows; elsewhere it reads once, few, many or a size class.

TRBJ2-7 . . TRBV27 CASSPGTSYEQYF TGTGCCAGCAGCCCCGGGACCTCCTACGAGCAGTACTTC
TRBJ2-7 . . TRBV7-2 CASSLGLGSSYEQYF TGTGCCAGCAGCTTAGGGCTAGGGAGCTCCTACGAGCAGTACTTC
TRBJ2-3 TRBD2 . TRBV4-3 CASSQEGAGVADTQYF TGCGCCAGCAGCCAAGAAGGAGCGGGAGTGGCAGATACGCAGTATTTT
TRBJ1-1 . . TRBV30 CAWSPRIEAFF TGTGCCTGGAGTCCCCGGATTGAAGCTTTCTTT
TRBJ2-3 TRBD2 . TRBV18 CASSLNSGSGSTDTQYF TGTGCCAGCTCCCTGAATTCGGGTAGCGGGAGCACAGATACGCAGTATTTT
TRBJ1-6 . . TRBV27 CASSFSQAPLHF TGTGCCAGCAGTTTTTCTCAAGCACCCCTCCACTTT
TRBJ1-2 . . TRBV28 CASIAADHYGYTF TGTGCCAGCATCGCAGCCGACCACTATGGCTACACCTTC
TRBJ2-3 TRBD1 . TRBV19 CASSGRTGRTDTQYF TGTGCCAGTAGTGGCCGGACAGGGCGCACAGATACGCAGTATTTT
TRBJ2-7 TRBD2 . TRBV2 CASWGGFSSYEQYF TGTGCCAGCTGGGGGGGGTTCAGCTCCTACGAGCAGTACTTC
TRBJ1-4 . once TRBV18 CASSRGGAGEKLFF TGTGCCAGCTCACGCGGGGGGGCTGGGGAAAAACTGTTTTTT